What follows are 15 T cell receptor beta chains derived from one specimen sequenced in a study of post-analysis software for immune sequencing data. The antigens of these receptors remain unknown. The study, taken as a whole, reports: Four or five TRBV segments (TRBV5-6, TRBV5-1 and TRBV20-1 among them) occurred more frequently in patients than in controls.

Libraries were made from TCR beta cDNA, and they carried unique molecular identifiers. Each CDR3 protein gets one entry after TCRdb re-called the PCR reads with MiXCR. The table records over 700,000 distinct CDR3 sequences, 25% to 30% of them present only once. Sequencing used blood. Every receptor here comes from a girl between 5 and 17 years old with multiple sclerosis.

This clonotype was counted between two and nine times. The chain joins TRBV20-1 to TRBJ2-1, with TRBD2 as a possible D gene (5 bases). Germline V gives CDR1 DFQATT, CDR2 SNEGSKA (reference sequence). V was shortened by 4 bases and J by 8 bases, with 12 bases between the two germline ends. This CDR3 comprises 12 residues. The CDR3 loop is CSANLARDEQFF. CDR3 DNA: TGCAGTGCTAATCTAGCTAGGGATGAGCAGTTCTTC.

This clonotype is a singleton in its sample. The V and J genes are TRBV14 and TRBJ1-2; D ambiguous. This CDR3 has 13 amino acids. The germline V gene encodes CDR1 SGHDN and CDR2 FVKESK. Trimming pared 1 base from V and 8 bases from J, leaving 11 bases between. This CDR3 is CASSQAEWLGYTF. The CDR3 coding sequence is TGTGCCAGCAGCCAAGCCGAGTGGTTGGGCTACACCTTC.

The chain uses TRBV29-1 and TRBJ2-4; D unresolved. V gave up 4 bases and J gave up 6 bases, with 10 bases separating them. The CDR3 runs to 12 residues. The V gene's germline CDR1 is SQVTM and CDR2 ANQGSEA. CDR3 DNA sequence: TGCAGCGTTGGAGAACAGTTAAACATTCAGTACTTC. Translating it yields CSVGEQLNIQYF.

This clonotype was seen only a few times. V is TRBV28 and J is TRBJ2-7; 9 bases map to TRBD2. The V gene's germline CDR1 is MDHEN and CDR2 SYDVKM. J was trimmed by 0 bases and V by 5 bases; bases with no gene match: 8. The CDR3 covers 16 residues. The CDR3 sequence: CASSQRTSASSYEQYF. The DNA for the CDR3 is TGTGCCAGCAGTCAACGGACTAGCGCGAGCTCCTACGAGCAGTACTTC.

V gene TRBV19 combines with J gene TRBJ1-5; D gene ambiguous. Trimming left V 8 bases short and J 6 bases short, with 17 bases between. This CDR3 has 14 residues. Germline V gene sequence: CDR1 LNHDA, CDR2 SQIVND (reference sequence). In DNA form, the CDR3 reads TGTGCCAGTGGGTTTCGGCAGACGGGTCAGCCCCAGCATTTT. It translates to CASGFRQTGQPQHF. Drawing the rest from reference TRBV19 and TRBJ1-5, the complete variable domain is DGGITQSPKYLFRKEGQNVTLSCEQNLNHDAMYWYRQDPGQGLRLIYYSQIVNDFQKGDIAEGYSVSREKKESFPLTVTSAQKNPTAFYLCASGFRQTGQPQHFGDGTRLSIL.

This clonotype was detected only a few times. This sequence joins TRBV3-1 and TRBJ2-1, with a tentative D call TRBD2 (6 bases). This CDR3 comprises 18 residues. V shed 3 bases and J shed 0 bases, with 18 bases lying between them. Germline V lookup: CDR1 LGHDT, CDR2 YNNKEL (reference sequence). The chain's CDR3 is CASSHNPQRASSYNEQFF. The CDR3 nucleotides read TGTGCCAGCAGCCATAATCCTCAGCGGGCGAGCTCCTACAATGAGCAGTTCTTC.

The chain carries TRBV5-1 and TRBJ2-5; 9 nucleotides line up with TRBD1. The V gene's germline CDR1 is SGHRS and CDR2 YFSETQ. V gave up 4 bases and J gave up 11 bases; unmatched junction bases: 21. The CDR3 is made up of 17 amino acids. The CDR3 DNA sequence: TGCGCCAGCAGCCCGGCTCCCGGGACAGGGAACTGGAATGAGCAGTACTTC. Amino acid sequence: CASSPAPGTGNWNEQYF.

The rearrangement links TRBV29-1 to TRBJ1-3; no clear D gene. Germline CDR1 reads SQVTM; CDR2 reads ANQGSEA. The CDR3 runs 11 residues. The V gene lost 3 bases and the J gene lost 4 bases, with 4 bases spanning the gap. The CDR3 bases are TGCAGCGTTGACGAAGGAAACACCATATATTTT. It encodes CSVDEGNTIYF.

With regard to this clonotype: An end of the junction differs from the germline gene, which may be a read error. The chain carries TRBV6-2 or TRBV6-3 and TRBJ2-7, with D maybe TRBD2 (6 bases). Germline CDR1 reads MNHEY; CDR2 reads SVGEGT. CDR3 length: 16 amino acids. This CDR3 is CASSSYQLASSYEQYF. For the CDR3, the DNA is TGTGCCAGTAGTTCTTATCAACTAGCCTCCTCCTACGAGCAGTACTTC.

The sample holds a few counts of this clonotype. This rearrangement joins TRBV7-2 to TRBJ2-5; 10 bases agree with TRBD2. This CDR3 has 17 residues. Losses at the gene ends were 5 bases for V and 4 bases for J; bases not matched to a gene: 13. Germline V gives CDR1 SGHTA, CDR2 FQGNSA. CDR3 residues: CASSPSLAGWVGETQYF. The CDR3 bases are TGTGCCAGCAGCCCGTCACTAGCGGGATGGGTAGGAGAGACCCAGTACTTC.

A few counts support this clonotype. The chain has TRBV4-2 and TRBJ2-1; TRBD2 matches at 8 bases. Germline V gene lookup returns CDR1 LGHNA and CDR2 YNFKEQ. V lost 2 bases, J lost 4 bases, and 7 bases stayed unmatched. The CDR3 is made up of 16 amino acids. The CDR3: CASSQRLLAAYNEQFF. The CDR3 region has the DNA TGTGCCAGCAGCCAACGTTTACTAGCGGCTTACAATGAGCAGTTCTTC.

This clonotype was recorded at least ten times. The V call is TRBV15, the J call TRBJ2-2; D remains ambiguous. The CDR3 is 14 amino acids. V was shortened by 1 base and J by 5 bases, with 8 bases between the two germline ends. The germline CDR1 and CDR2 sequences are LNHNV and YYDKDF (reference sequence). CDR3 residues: CATSRGGGTGELFF. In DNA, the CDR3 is TGTGCCACCAGCAGAGGCGGTGGGACCGGGGAGCTGTTTTTT.

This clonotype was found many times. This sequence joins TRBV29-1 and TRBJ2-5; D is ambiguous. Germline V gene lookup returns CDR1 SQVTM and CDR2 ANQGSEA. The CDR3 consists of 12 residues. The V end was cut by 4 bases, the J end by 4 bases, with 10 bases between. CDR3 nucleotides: TGCAGCGTTGTCATTGGGTCAGAGACCCAGTACTTC. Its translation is CSVVIGSETQYF.

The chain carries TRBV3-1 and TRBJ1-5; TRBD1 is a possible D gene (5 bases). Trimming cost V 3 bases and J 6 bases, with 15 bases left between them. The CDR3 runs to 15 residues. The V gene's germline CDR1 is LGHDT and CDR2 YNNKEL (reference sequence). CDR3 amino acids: CASSHGHGDSQPQHF. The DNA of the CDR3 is TGTGCCAGCAGCCACGGACATGGTGATAGTCAGCCCCAGCATTTT.

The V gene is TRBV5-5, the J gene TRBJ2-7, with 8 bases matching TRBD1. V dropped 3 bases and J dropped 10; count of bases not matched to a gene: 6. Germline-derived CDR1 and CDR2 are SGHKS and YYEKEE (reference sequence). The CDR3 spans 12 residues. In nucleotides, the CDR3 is TGTGCCAGCAGCTGGGGACAGGTCACCCAGTACTTC. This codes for CASSWGQVTQYF.